One and the same sample provided the 30 T cell receptor beta chains below, sequenced in a study of blood T cell repertoires in COVID-19. Profiled with immunoSEQ multiplex PCR; TCRdb holds only in-frame clones, not every one. This sample yields fewer than 110,000 clones, of which 84% are seen a single time; approximately 4% belongs to the top ten. Sequenced sample: peripheral blood. The origin of the receptors is a human donor in a cohort sampled during active COVID-19.

Here the CDR3 DNA reads TGTGCCAGCACCCTGGGGGGGAACTACGAGCAGTACGTC. Its translation: CASTLGGNYEQYV. The chain couples TRBV7-9 to TRBJ2-7; 7 nucleotides line up with TRBD2. Losses at the gene ends were 7 bases for V and 3 bases for J; bases not matched to a gene: 6. This CDR3 has 13 residues. Germline-derived CDR1 and CDR2 are SEHNR and FQNEAQ (reference sequence).

The rearrangement joins TRBV18 to TRBJ2-3; 9 bases are a match to TRBD2. Per germline, CDR1 KGHSH and CDR2 LQKENI. The CDR3 is 16 amino acids. Trimming removed 2 bases from V and 0 bases from J; junction bases left unmatched: 3. CDR3 region: CASSPITSGSTDTQYF. CDR3 coding DNA: TGTGCCAGCTCACCAATAACTAGCGGGAGCACAGATACGCAGTATTTT.

The genes are TRBV9 and TRBJ2-2; 9 nucleotides match TRBD2. The germline gives CDR1 SGDLS, CDR2 YYNGEE. After removal of 2 bases from V and 7 bases from J, the junction contained 6 bases not matched to a gene. The CDR3 has 15 residues. The CDR3 loop reads CASSVLGLAVGELFF. The CDR3 nucleotides are TGTGCCAGCAGCGTCCTGGGACTAGCCGTCGGGGAGCTGTTTTTT.

The CDR3 nucleotides read TGCAGCGTTGCGGTAGGGGCCCCAGATACGCAGTATTTT. Protein: CSVAVGAPDTQYF. The chain has TRBV29-1 and TRBJ2-3; maybe TRBD1 (5 bases). The germline CDR1 and CDR2 sequences are SQVTM and ANQGSEA. The CDR3 runs to 13 residues. The V and J ends lost 4 bases and 4 bases respectively, with 12 bases between them.

This clone appeared once. The CDR3, as DNA: TGTGCCATCTTGGCGGGAGTGAACACCGGGGAGCTGTTTTTT. This translates into CAILAGVNTGELFF. This sequence joins TRBV10-3 and TRBJ2-2; the match to TRBD2 covers 7 bases. Trimming took 8 bases from V and 1 from J; bases not matched to a gene: 4. CDR3 length equals 14 residues. Per germline, CDR1 ENHRY and CDR2 SYGVKD.

J is TRBJ2-1 and V is TRBV7-9; 9 bases agree with TRBD2. CDR1 SEHNR and CDR2 FQNEAQ come from the germline V gene (reference sequence). Losses at the gene ends were 3 bases for V and 8 bases for J; bases not matched to a gene: 11. The CDR3 runs 16 residues. The CDR3 sequence is CASSFSAGGRGYEQFF. The CDR3 DNA sequence: TGTGCCAGCAGCTTCTCTGCCGGCGGGAGGGGGTATGAGCAGTTCTTC.

The V and J genes are TRBV3-1 (or the pseudogene TRBV3-2) and TRBJ1-1; maybe TRBD1 (6 bases). The germline gives CDR1 LGHDT, CDR2 YNNKEL (reference sequence). V lost 0 bases and J lost 1, with 24 bases in between. The CDR3 has 20 amino acids. CDR3 DNA: TGTGCCAGCAGCCAAGATTCGCTTTGCAGGGGTCAATTCCAGAACACTGAAGCTTTCTTT. Translating it yields CASSQDSLCRGQFQNTEAFF.

This clone was seen only once. The chain employs TRBV7-2 and TRBJ2-3, with 13 bases fitting TRBD2. The junction had 5 bases not matched to a gene; V was cut back by 3 bases and J by 5 bases. Germline V gene sequence: CDR1 SGHTA, CDR2 FQGNSA. This CDR3 contains 16 residues. The CDR3 DNA reads as TGTGCCAGCAGCTTTTGGACTAGCGGGAGTATAGATACGCAGTATTTT. Its protein is CASSFWTSGSIDTQYF.

The rearrangement joins TRBV11-2 to TRBJ1-2, with TRBD1 as a possible D gene (5 bases). CDR3 size: 14 residues. The germline CDR1 and CDR2 sequences are SGHAT and FQNNGV. Trimming cost V 2 bases and J 3 bases, with 10 bases left between them. CDR3 nucleotides: TGTGCCAGCAGCTTATCCGACAGAGACTATGGCTACACCTTC. It specifies CASSLSDRDYGYTF.

This chain uses TRBV12-1 with TRBJ2-7; TRBD2, the table's D call, was not compared with the DNA. TRBV12-1 is assigned pseudogene status. This CDR3 contains 16 residues. Here the CDR3 DNA reads TGTGCCAGCAGCTCCGCCGGGACTGGGAGCTCCTACGAGCAGTACGTC. It yields the protein CASSSAGTGSSYEQYV.

The chain has TRBV7-9 and TRBJ2-3, with D possibly matching TRBD1 (7 bases). The V gene's germline CDR1 is SEHNR and CDR2 FQNEAQ (reference sequence). Trimming took 4 bases from V and 4 from J, leaving 15 bases between them. This CDR3 comprises 15 residues. CDR3 sequence (DNA): TGTGCCAGCAGCTCAAACAGGGGAGGAGCAGATACGCAGTATTTT. Translated, it gives CASSSNRGGADTQYF.

This clone was seen more than once but under ten times. The chain employs TRBV5-1 and TRBJ1-1, with TRBD1 identical over 8 bases. V was pared by 2 bases and J by 5 bases, with 5 bases of the junction left unmatched. The CDR3 runs 14 residues. From germline, CDR1 is SGHRS and CDR2 YFSETQ. The CDR3 DNA reads TGCGCCAGCAGCTTACAGGGGGTGAGAACTGAAGCTTTCTTT. Protein sequence: CASSLQGVRTEAFF.

The chain joins TRBV7-2 to TRBJ2-2; perhaps TRBD2 as D (6 bases). Trimming pared 4 bases from V and 7 bases from J, leaving 19 bases between. The germline gives CDR1 SGHTA, CDR2 FQGNSA. The CDR3 has 16 amino acids. CDR3 loop: CASSSSGTPPVGELFF. CDR3 in DNA: TGTGCCAGCAGCTCGTCAGGGACTCCCCCCGTCGGGGAGCTGTTTTTT.

The V gene is TRBV12-3 or TRBV12-4, the J gene TRBJ1-1, with a weak D call TRBD1 (5 bases). This CDR3 has 13 residues. With 3 bases removed from V and 1 base from J, the gap between germline ends came to 6 bases. In nucleotides, the CDR3 is TGTGCCAGCAGTTTCGGGGGGAACACTGAAGCTTTCTTT. Its protein product is CASSFGGNTEAFF.

The J gene is TRBJ2-1, the V gene TRBV3-1 (or the pseudogene TRBV3-2), with 9 bases that match TRBD2. The CDR3 has 19 amino acids. J was trimmed by 1 base and V by 1 base; bases with no gene match: 11. Germline CDR1 reads LGHDT; CDR2 reads YNNKEL (reference sequence). CDR3 nucleotide sequence: TGTGCCAGCAGCCAAGGGGGGGCTAGCGGGACAAGTTCCTACAATGAGCAGTTCTTC. Protein: CASSQGGASGTSSYNEQFF.

The chain joins TRBV7-2 to TRBJ1-4; D might be TRBD1 (6 bases). The CDR3 extends over 15 amino acids. The germline V gene has CDR1 SGHTA and CDR2 FQGNSA. Deletions cut 5 bases from V and 8 bases from J, with 18 bases between. CDR3 sequence: CASSVDRNTVEKLFF. The CDR3, as DNA: TGTGCCAGCAGCGTCGACAGGAACACTGTCGAAAAACTGTTTTTT. Variable domain in full (rest from reference TRBV7-2 and TRBJ1-4): GAGVSQSPSNKVTEKGKDVELRCDPISGHTALYWYRQSLGQGLEFLIYFQGNSAPDKSGLPSDRFSAERTGGSVSTLTIQRTQQEDSAVYLCASSVDRNTVEKLFFGSGTQLSVL.

The gene calls are TRBV5-6 and TRBJ1-5; perhaps TRBD1 as D (6 bases). Germline loops: CDR1 SGHDT, CDR2 YYEEEE. This CDR3 is 15 amino acids long. V lost 1 base and J 0 bases, leaving 8 bases between the germline ends. CDR3 region: CASSLRGSSNQPQHF. The CDR3 nucleotides read TGTGCCAGCAGCTTGAGGGGGAGTAGCAATCAGCCCCAGCATTTT. Full variable domain (rest looked up from reference TRBV5-6 and TRBJ1-5): DAGVTQSPTHLIKTRGQQVTLRCSPKSGHDTVSWYQQALGQGPQFIFQYYEEEERQRGNFPDRFSGHQFPNYSSELNVNALLLGDSALYLCASSLRGSSNQPQHFGDGTRLSIL.

This clone is a singleton in its sample. The chain is built from TRBV30 and TRBJ1-4; D may be TRBD1 (5 bases). Trimming took off 4 bases at V and 8 bases at J, with 11 bases between the two ends. Germline lookup yields CDR1 GTSNPN and CDR2 SVGIG (reference sequence). This CDR3 spans 12 amino acids. DNA of the CDR3: TGTGCCTGGAACGGACAAGGGGAAAAACTGTTTTTT. Its protein product is CAWNGQGEKLFF.

The chain uses TRBV18 and TRBJ2-3; TRBD1 agrees at 12 bases. CDR3 length: 16 residues. The junction had 7 bases not matched to a gene; V was cut back by 4 bases and J by 5 bases. The germline V gene encodes CDR1 KGHSH and CDR2 LQKENI. For the CDR3, the DNA is TGTGCCAGCTCACGGGGACAGGGGGCCATCCTAGATACGCAGTATTTT. Encoded protein: CASSRGQGAILDTQYF.

The V and J genes are TRBV12-3 or TRBV12-4 and TRBJ2-3, with a possible D match to TRBD2 (5 bases). The CDR3 spans 11 residues. With 5 bases removed from V and 10 bases from J, the gap between germline ends came to 10 bases. CDR3 in amino acids: CASSRGSAQYF. The CDR3 DNA reads TGTGCCAGCAGTAGAGGGTCGGCGCAGTATTTT.

V gene TRBV5-4 combines with J gene TRBJ2-6, with 12 bases matching TRBD2. Per the germline V gene, CDR1 is SGHNT and CDR2 is YYREEE (reference sequence). After removal of 3 bases from V and 0 bases from J, the junction contained 7 bases not matched to a gene. There are 19 residues in the CDR3. CDR3 bases: TGTGCCAGCAGCTCGGGTGGACTAGCGGGACTCTCTGGGGCCAACGTCCTGACTTTC. Translating it yields CASSSGGLAGLSGANVLTF.

V and J are TRBV9 and TRBJ2-2, with D perhaps TRBD1 (6 bases). The germline gives CDR1 SGDLS, CDR2 YYNGEE. The CDR3 runs to 16 residues. V was trimmed by 0 bases and J by 5 bases, leaving 14 bases between them. CDR3 amino acids: CASSVEGVTWTGELFF. DNA of the CDR3: TGTGCCAGCAGCGTAGAGGGGGTAACATGGACCGGGGAGCTGTTTTTT.

The chain joins TRBV9 to TRBJ1-4; 7 positions match TRBD1. CDR3 length equals 18 residues. Per the germline V gene, CDR1 is SGDLS and CDR2 is YYNGEE. The trim removed 0 bases at V and 0 bases at J, leaving 8 bases unmatched. CDR3 sequence: CASSVGPRTGTTNEKLFF. Here the CDR3 DNA reads TGTGCCAGCAGCGTAGGCCCCAGGACAGGAACAACTAATGAAAAACTGTTTTTT. Full variable domain (remainder filled in from reference TRBV9 and TRBJ1-4): DSGVTQTPKHLITATGQRVTLRCSPRSGDLSVYWYQQSLDQGLQFLIQYYNGEERAKGNILERFSAQQFPDLHSELNLSSLELGDSALYFCASSVGPRTGTTNEKLFFGSGTQLSVL.

This rearrangement joins TRBV19 to TRBJ1-4; tentative D call: TRBD1 (6 bases). CDR1 and CDR2 (germline): LNHDA, SQIVND (reference sequence). Trimming shortened V by 7 bases and J by 0 bases, and 21 bases separated the two germline ends. The CDR3 spans 18 residues. CDR3 nucleotides: TGTGCCAGTACGGGGACAAGGGCCTCCTCGGCAACTAATGAAAAACTGTTTTTT. It encodes CASTGTRASSATNEKLFF.

V and J are TRBV19 and TRBJ1-5; D gene unclear. V lost 2 bases and J 3 bases, leaving 8 bases between the germline ends. Germline-derived CDR1 and CDR2 are LNHDA and SQIVND (reference sequence). The CDR3 is 14 amino acids. CDR3 protein: CASSIRSYNQPQHF. DNA of the CDR3: TGTGCCAGTAGTATACGGAGTTACAATCAGCCCCAGCATTTT.

This chain links TRBV6-5 with TRBJ2-4, with D uncertain. Between the trimmed V and J ends, which lost 6 bases and 3 bases, there was a span of 15 bases. CDR1 is MNHEY and CDR2 is SVGAGI in the germline V gene. The CDR3 is 15 amino acids. CDR3 region: CASRRDVSGKNIQYF. The CDR3 DNA sequence: TGTGCCAGCAGAAGAGACGTGTCGGGCAAAAACATTCAGTACTTC.

The DNA for the CDR3 is TGTGCCAGCTCCCACGAACGGGGACTAGCGAGCAATGAGCAGTTCTTC. It translates to CASSHERGLASNEQFF. The chain carries TRBV18 and TRBJ2-1; 10 bases fit TRBD2. Germline CDR1 reads KGHSH; CDR2 reads LQKENI. J lost 6 bases, V lost 6 bases, and 11 bases had no gene match. The CDR3 contains 16 residues.

The rearrangement uses TRBV6-5 and TRBJ1-4; 8 bases agree with TRBD1. The CDR3 contains 14 residues. J lost 4 bases, V lost 6 bases, and 4 bases had no gene match. The germline CDR1 and CDR2 sequences are MNHEY and SVGAGI. The CDR3 DNA reads as TGTGCCAGCAGGAGACAGGGGAATAATGAAAAACTGTTTTTT. Translation gives CASRRQGNNEKLFF.

The chain is built from TRBV25-1 and TRBJ2-1, with TRBD2 identical over 8 bases. J was trimmed by 9 bases and V by 7 bases; bases with no gene match: 2. This CDR3 is built from 11 residues. Germline CDR1 reads MGHDK; CDR2 reads SYGVNS. DNA of the CDR3: TGTGCCAGCACGGGGGGGGCTGAGCAGTTCTTC. As protein: CASTGGAEQFF.

The chain links TRBV7-2 to TRBJ1-1, with 7 bases fitting TRBD1. The CDR3 runs 13 residues. V dropped 5 bases and J dropped 8; count of bases not matched to a gene: 8. The germline CDR1 and CDR2 sequences are SGHTA and FQGNSA. This CDR3 is CASSADRAGEAFF. For the CDR3, the DNA is TGTGCCAGCAGCGCAGACAGGGCGGGCGAAGCTTTCTTT. Full variable domain (remainder filled in from reference TRBV7-2 and TRBJ1-1): GAGVSQSPSNKVTEKGKDVELRCDPISGHTALYWYRQSLGQGLEFLIYFQGNSAPDKSGLPSDRFSAERTGGSVSTLTIQRTQQEDSAVYLCASSADRAGEAFFGQGTRLTVV.